This TCR beta chain was retrieved from a study of OX40 agonist ivuxolimab in advanced cancers. TCRdb's table, derived via immunoSEQ multiplex PCR, lists solely in-frame clones and lacks some. The table has 50,000 to 65,000 clones, about nine tenths seen once. This specimen was CD4+ or CD8+ T cells sorted from blood, taken in a trial of the OX40 agonist ivuxolimab. This receptor was identified in an adult with an advanced solid tumor such as melanoma, head and neck, liver or kidney cancer.

The CDR3 region is CSVFQGALTGETQYF. CDR3 nucleotides: TGCAGCGTTTTTCAGGGGGCACTGACGGGAGAGACCCAGTACTTC. The V gene is TRBV29-1, the J gene TRBJ2-5; 8 bases match TRBD1. With V trimmed by 5 bases and J by 4 bases, 12 bases remained unmatched. CDR3 length equals 15 residues. Germline CDR1 is SQVTM and CDR2 is ANQGSEA.